This TCR beta chain was profiled in a study of blood T cell repertoires in COVID-19. Study-wide background: Acute and convalescent COVID-19 specimens originated in the United States, Italy and Spain. PBMCs, B-cell-depleted T cells, or T cells were the source of the cDNA or gDNA that made up the material.

The germline CDR1 and CDR2 sequences are LNHDA and SQIVND (reference sequence). V was pared by 9 bases and J by 3 bases, with 9 bases of the junction left unmatched. The CDR3 totals 15 residues. Authors' processing steps: For nucleated cells, counts were estimated from reference gene primer amplification. The repertoire was sequenced with immunoSEQ multiplex PCR; TCRdb's copy has only in-frame clones and lacks some. V, J and clone size are taken as reported in that table, and D and trimming were inferred from the DNA itself. In the table there are a few hundred thousand clones, roughly 84% of which are singletons.

Input material: peripheral blood. V is TRBV19 and J is TRBJ1-1, with 11 positions matching TRBD1. The TCR was taken from a woman between 18 and 30 years old with acute or convalescent COVID-19. The CDR3 reads CARNRTGGMDTEAFF. The CDR3 bases are TGTGCCAGAAACCGGACAGGGGGCATGGACACTGAAGCTTTCTTT.